The sequence of this T cell receptor (beta chain) was determined in a study of blood T cell repertoires in COVID-19. Study-wide context: Samples came from the United States, Italy and Spain, spanning acute and convalescent COVID-19. In each case, the material was cDNA or gDNA derived from T cells, B-cell-depleted T cells, or PBMCs.

Source study methods: Reference gene primer amplification gave nucleated cell count estimates. The data were produced by immunoSEQ multiplex PCR, yet TCRdb's version contains in-frame clones alone and is incomplete. The V and J calls and clone size were taken over from that table, and D and trimming were inferred from the DNA. The sample has 20,000 to 25,000 clones; roughly 90% are singletons. Germline assignment: CDR1 SQVTM and CDR2 ANQGSEA. The CDR3 spans 16 residues. Losses at the gene ends were 0 bases for V and 9 bases for J; bases not matched to a gene: 13. The receptor was isolated from a woman aged 70-85 years with active COVID-19. The chain has TRBV29-1 and TRBJ2-1, with 8 bases lining up with TRBD1. Sequencing was done on a sample of peripheral blood. CDR3: CSVEDLGVDRDAEQFF. DNA of the CDR3: TGCAGCGTTGAAGATCTTGGTGTGGACAGGGACGCTGAGCAGTTCTTC.